A single T cell receptor beta chain is shown here with its context. The data were obtained in a study of T cell changes during pregnancy in multiple sclerosis. Using immunoSEQ multiplex PCR, the repertoire was profiled, and TCRdb retains in-frame clones only, with some absent. The sample holds about 59,000 clones; roughly 94% are singletons and the top ten take less than 3%. This CDR3 has 14 amino acids. Germline assignment: CDR1 LNHDA and CDR2 SQIVND (reference sequence). V shed 6 bases and J shed 5 bases, with 17 bases lying between them. The chain links TRBV19 to TRBJ2-7; TRBD2 is a possible D gene (6 bases). Material: CD8+ T cells from peripheral blood mononuclear cells, obtained after pregnancy. This receptor was identified in a female donor with multiple sclerosis, enrolled in a pregnancy study. CDR3 residues: CASSYRGTGNEQYF. The DNA of the CDR3 is TGTGCCAGTAGCTACCGGGGGACGGGAAACGAGCAGTACTTC.